This T cell receptor beta chain was sequenced during a study of blood T cell repertoires in COVID-19 (TCRdb year 2020). With regard to the full study: The collaborator samples originated in the United States, Italy and Spain and spanned the acute and convalescent phases of COVID-19. The prospective study material was composed of cDNA or gDNA derived from T cells, B-cell-depleted T cells, or PBMCs. Subjects who had been exposed to COVID-19, were actively infected with it, or had recovered from it provided the deeply sampled blood TCRbeta repertoires that made up the dataset. The repertoires were released in a freely available public database meant as a resource for research on the immune response to SARS-CoV-2. Samples were obtained from the ongoing ImmuneRACE study (first 160 participants) and from approximately 1,200 subjects provided by 6 global collaborators. A de-identified subject ID, COVID-19 status, age in years and sex were almost always included in the sample metadata. Where available, HLA class I and class II types were taken from metadata supplied by the sample provider and were not determined by assay-based typing. Overall results and qualifications from the work: How much clinical and demographic metadata was included differed by source and by participant, and the metadata was provided uncurated.

The immunoSEQ Assay, a bias-controlled multiplex PCR, was used to amplify TCRbeta CDR3 regions from genomic DNA. On the study's bioinformatics: Within the assay, amplification of reference gene primers was used to estimate how many nucleated cells each sample contained. To quantify the absolute abundance of each unique TCRbeta CDR3 rearrangement, sequence reads were collapsed and filtered. Productive Simpson clonality was computed per sample as the square root of Simpson's diversity index over productive rearrangements. TCRdb obtained this table from immuneACCESS and retained in-frame rearrangements with V and J assigned. These tables miss some clones; where compared with another copy, unresolved V genes account for less than half of the shortfall, and the remainder is unexplained. V, J and clone size reflect that table, while D and trimming were determined from the DNA. For this sample the table gives about 190,000 clones, of which approximately 82% were detected only once. Roughly 2.9% of the sample lies in the top ten.

As encoded in the germline V gene, CDR1 is SGHAT while CDR2 is FQNNGV. The CDR3 sequence holds 15 residues, the cysteine and phenylalanine included. The sequence is cut down to CDR3 DNA, 45 bases in frame from base 1. Compared with germline, V lacks 3 bases and J lacks 3 bases; bases without a gene match: 2. To note about this clone: Its antigen target is currently unknown. No base quality values were provided; no much bigger clone lies one nucleotide off.

Each collaborating institution followed its own protocols to collect whole blood in K2EDTA tubes. Collaborator samples were shipped for TCRbeta analysis as frozen whole blood, isolated PBMCs, or DNA extracted from either sample type. The specimen was peripheral blood. This chain is built from TRBV11-2 and TRBJ2-3, and 11 junction bases match TRBD1. The clonotype comes from a man aged 50 to 60 with active or convalescent COVID-19. The CDR3 is CASSFGTGGTDTQYF. In nucleotide form, the sequence is TGTGCCAGCAGCTTTGGGACAGGGGGGACAGATACGCAGTATTTT.